The entry below describes one TCR beta chain. The antigen remains unidentified. The sequencing depth, 1 in 200,000 to 1 in 1 million T cells, was the target. Here immunoSEQ multiplex PCR was the method, and the copy in TCRdb shows in-frame clones only, minus some. Of 110,000 to 150,000 clones in the sample, about 91% were seen once. This specimen belongs to a study of cytotoxic CD8 clonotypes in ibrutinib-treated CLL. Study conclusions and caveats: Clonality was elevated at ibrutinib response and had returned toward baseline at progression.

The CDR3 spans 12 residues. Trimming shortened V by 5 bases and J by 10 bases, and 12 bases separated the two germline ends. Germline loops: CDR1 PRHDT, CDR2 FYEKMQ (reference sequence). This sample comprised PBMCs, obtained after 12 months of ibrutinib treatment. The TCR comes from a human donor with chronic lymphocytic leukemia. V and J are TRBV13 and TRBJ2-1, with no clear D. The DNA of the CDR3 is TGTGCCAGCAGCCAAGGCGGATTGGAGCAGTTCTTC. Translated, it gives CASSQGGLEQFF.